Sequencing of this TCR beta chain was carried out in a study of blood T cell repertoires in COVID-19. In the study overall: Specimens from acute and convalescent COVID-19 originated in the United States, Italy and Spain. PBMCs, B-cell-depleted T cells, or T cells provided the cDNA or gDNA that made up the material.

V dropped 3 bases and J dropped 5 bases, with 15 bases sitting between them. The CDR3 runs to 16 residues. The germline CDR1 and CDR2 sequences are KGHDR and SFDVKD. Recruited during active infection, patients (from Seattle) were subsequently followed longitudinally. Authors' methods: The authors estimated nucleated cell counts from reference gene primer amplification. Measured with immunoSEQ multiplex PCR; TCRdb has only the in-frame clones, and not every one. V and J calls and clone size follow that table, whereas D and trimming were derived from the DNA. The sample lists some 150,000 clones, 80% to 90% seen once, with about 8% in the top ten.

The sequenced material came from peripheral blood. The TCR comes from a woman aged 55-70 years with COVID-19, enrolled during active disease. The rearrangement joins TRBV24-1 to TRBJ2-2; TRBD1 might be the D (6 bases). CDR3 DNA: TGTGCCACCAGTGATCGTACAGGGATCCCGACCGGGGAGCTGTTTTTT. Translated: CATSDRTGIPTGELFF.